This T cell receptor (beta chain) was found in a study of T cell changes during pregnancy in multiple sclerosis (dated by TCRdb to between 2019 and 2020). For the wider study: The study looked at changes in the T cell repertoire across pregnancy in women with multiple sclerosis.

Cut back by 3 bases and 0 bases, the V and J ends lie 11 bases apart. Reading from cysteine to phenylalanine, the CDR3 counts 15 amino acids. The DNA shown is the 45-base CDR3, in frame from base 1. The germline V gene yields KGHSH for CDR1 and LQKENI for CDR2. Points on this clone: Its antigen target is currently unknown. No much larger clone is present one base from it, and per-base qualities are unavailable.

Library preparation was by the immunoSEQ multiplex PCR assay. The immuneACCESS repertoire file appears here via TCRdb, limited to in-frame rearrangements. These files lack a portion of the clones; in checked studies, under half of the deficit traces to unresolved V genes, and the cause of the others is not known. The sample table holds 50,000 to 60,000 clones, of which 92% were seen once. The biggest ten clones account for under 0.3% of the sample. Rearrangement joined TRBV18 to TRBJ1-1, with TRBD1 as a weak D call on 6 bases. This receptor was obtained from a female donor with multiple sclerosis, enrolled in a pregnancy study. The sequenced sample was CD4+ T cells from peripheral blood mononuclear cells, obtained in the second trimester of pregnancy. Here is the DNA: TGTGCCAGCTCACCTCTCCCAGGGGTGAACACTGAAGCTTTCTTT. This yields the protein CASSPLPGVNTEAFF.